This TCR beta chain appears in the sequencing data of a study of shared clonotypes between healthy human individuals (dated by TCRdb to the early 2020s). For the study in its entirety: Three men and a couple of women, aged 18 to 49 years, made up the cohort. The study deeply sequenced blood TCR repertoires of five healthy adults to estimate repertoire size and the extent of clonotype sharing between individuals. Per donor, leukapheresis produced somewhere between about 0.94 and 9.5 billion PBMCs. To increase sequencing depth and limit assay-specific biases, different laboratories used diverse techniques to prepare libraries and sequence TCR repertoires.

Using the deep immunoSEQ assay, multiplex PCR amplified TCR CDR3 regions from genomic DNA. For each cell subset, the extracted genomic DNA was distributed evenly across all wells of several immunoSEQ 96-well plates, and each plate served as one replicate. For unsorted PBMC, each replicate PCR was loaded with 300 ng genomic DNA, equivalent to 30,000 or so T cell genomes. Unsorted PBMC genomic DNA was sequenced across ten immunoSEQ deep assay plates. Purified libraries were quantified with a Qubit 3.0 fluorometer, sized on a Bioanalyzer 2100, and re-quantified with the KAPA Library Quantification kit. Each immunoSEQ 96-well plate was sequenced on its own single-read 150-cycle Illumina NextSeq 550 flow cell. Turning to the authors' computational methods: Because only junctional sequences without quality scores were contained in the immunoSEQ output, filtering matching that applied to full-length reads could not be performed. To assign V/J genes and CDR3, sequences were annotated against IMGT germline references using PyIR, a Python wrapper for IgBLAST v1.9. Reads were filtered out if the reads had weak V/J assignments (E-value above 1e-6), no CDR3, stop codons, out-of-frame junctions, or ambiguous translated residues. V3J clonotypes were defined by identical inferred V gene, J gene, and CDR3 amino acid sequence. Percentage overlap between repertoires was calculated by dividing the number of shared unique clonotypes by the size of the smaller repertoire. Richness of each repertoire was evaluated using RTK rarefaction, the Chao1 estimator, and Recon v2.1 estimates of unobserved clonotypes. TCRdb's version of the immuneACCESS table is confined to in-frame rearrangements and falls short of the full clone set. An unresolved V gene accounts for under half of the shortfall where checked; the remainder is of unknown origin. From that table come the V and J calls and clone size; the DNA was used to work out D and trimming. The sample table records fewer than 650,000 clones; about three quarters of these occur just once. The top ten clones comprise 10% to 15% of the sample.

Taken from cysteine to phenylalanine, the CDR3 has 15 residues. Here the CDR3 DNA is all that survives: 45 bases in frame from base 1. V was cut back by 7 bases and J by 2 bases, leaving a gap of 14 bases between them. Based on the germline V gene, the CDR1 and CDR2 sequences are SNHLY and FYNNEI. Overall study outcomes, separate from this receptor: Sampling was restricted to blood, and TCR repertoires in tissues likely differ from the TCR repertoires found in blood. Pairwise subsampling led to the expectation that sequencing depth would affect the degree of clonotype sharing among donors. The genetic and exposure-history diversity represented was limited by the small number of donors.

Comments on this clone: Its antigen is still unknown. No per-base quality is available; no much larger clone lies one base away.

Healthy HIV-negative adults with no recently reported acute infections or vaccinations were included as donors. Every donor was a Caucasian adult residing in Nashville, Tennessee, USA. In the unsorted samples, 70 million to 95 million PBMCs were counted, and genomic DNA was extracted using the QIAamp DNA Blood Mini kit. Blood was obtained by leukapheresis, after which PBMCs were separated by Ficoll-Histopaque density gradient centrifugation and cryopreserved in liquid nitrogen vapor phase. The chain links TRBV2 with TRBJ2-2, with the D call perhaps TRBD1 or TRBD2, each one matching 5 bases. This clonotype was sampled from a woman aged 40 to 50 in good health. Some clones in this sample may be carry-over from other donors' samples. Sequenced material: PBMCs. The CDR3 loop reads CASNLLRGNTGELFF. In nucleotides, the sequence is TGTGCCAGCAATTTACTCCGGGGCAACACCGGGGAGCTGTTTTTT. Joined to the reference TRBV2 and TRBJ2-2 proteins, this CDR3 gives the full variable domain: EPEVTQTPSHQVTQMGQEVILRCVPISNHLYFYWYRQILGQKVEFLVSFYNNEISEKSEIFDDQFSVERPDGSNFTLKIRSTKLEDSAMYFCASNLLRGNTGELFFGEGSRLTVL.